This TCR beta chain was obtained from a study of CD8+ T cells in alopecia areata. General study points: Normal skin contains resident alphabeta T cells, and these are also sequenced in scalp samples. Higher clonality was seen in lesional scalp than in normal scalp, especially in alopecia totalis/universalis. Patients shared TCRs less clearly than mice did, possibly owing to HLA.

Extracted from the samples, RNA was reverse transcribed into cDNA to serve as the sequencing template. The method was immunoSEQ multiplex PCR; TCRdb's version includes in-frame clones alone and lacks a portion of them. The top ten clones hold 2.8% of a sample with 90,000 to 150,000 clones, 55% to 70% of them seen once. PBMCs, the starting material, were the source of sorted CD4+ and CD8+ T cells. This CDR3 spans 14 amino acids. V lost 5 bases and J lost 0, with 10 bases in between. Germline values: CDR1 LNHDA, CDR2 SQIVND (reference sequence). Details on this clone: Its antigen is not known.

This chain connects TRBV19 to TRBJ1-1; no reliable D call. The material sequenced was CD4+ T cells sorted from blood. The TCR sequence derives from a human donor in good health. This CDR3 is CASSWPNMNTEAFF. Written as DNA, the CDR3 is TGTGCCAGTAGTTGGCCGAACATGAACACTGAAGCTTTCTTT.